Here is one TCR beta chain with its context. The length of the CDR3 is 14 residues. With 5 bases removed from V and 0 bases from J, the gap between germline ends came to 8 bases. Germline CDR1 is MNHNS and CDR2 is SASEGT. Here immunoSEQ multiplex PCR was the method, and the copy in TCRdb shows in-frame clones only, minus some. The sample holds about 140,000 clones, 84% seen once. This sample is part of a study of cytomegalovirus exposure and HLA in healthy donors. The overall study: In a later analysis, it was reported that the 110 or so validation repertoires had been produced on the same platform as the 500 to 850 repertoires belonging to the first cohort.

Sequencing was carried out using PBMCs. The receptor was derived from a woman in her twenties or thirties in good health and CMV-seronegative. V usage is TRBV6-1 and J usage is TRBJ1-3, with D maybe TRBD1 (5 bases). The CDR3 nucleotides read TGTGCCAGCAGTAAGACAGCCTCTGGAAACACCATATATTTT. Translating gives CASSKTASGNTIYF.